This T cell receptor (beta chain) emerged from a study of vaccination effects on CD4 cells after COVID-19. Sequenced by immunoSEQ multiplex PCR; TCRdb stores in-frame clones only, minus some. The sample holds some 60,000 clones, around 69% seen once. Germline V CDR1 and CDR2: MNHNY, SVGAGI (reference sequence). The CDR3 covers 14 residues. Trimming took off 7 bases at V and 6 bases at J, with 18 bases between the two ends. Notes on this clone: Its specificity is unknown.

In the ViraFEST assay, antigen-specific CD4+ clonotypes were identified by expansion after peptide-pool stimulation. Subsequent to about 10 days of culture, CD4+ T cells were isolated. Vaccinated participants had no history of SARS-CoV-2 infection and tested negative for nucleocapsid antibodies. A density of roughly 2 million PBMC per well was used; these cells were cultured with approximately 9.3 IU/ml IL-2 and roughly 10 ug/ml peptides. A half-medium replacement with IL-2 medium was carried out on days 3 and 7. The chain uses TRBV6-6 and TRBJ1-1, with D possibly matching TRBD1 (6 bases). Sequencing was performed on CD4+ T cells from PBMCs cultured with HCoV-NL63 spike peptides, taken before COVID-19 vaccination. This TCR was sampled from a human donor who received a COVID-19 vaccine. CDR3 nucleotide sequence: TGTGCCAGCACTCTCCGGGACACCGCCCCTGAAGCTTTCTTT. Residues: CASTLRDTAPEAFF.